Listed below are T cell receptor beta chains from one sample, sequenced in a study of blood T cells in healthy people across ages. In TCRdb, the 5' RACE reads were re-called with MiXCR into one record per CDR3 protein. Among around 800,000 distinct CDR3 sequences, roughly 24% were seen once, and the ten largest hold 3%. These records were also assigned to another study, of T cells of mothers and their children.

Specimen: blood. The source of these receptors is a boy between 5 and 17 years old in good health. The CDR3 runs from the conserved cysteine through the conserved F or W. The order of the fields is clone size, V gene, CDR3 length, J gene, D gene, CDR3 protein, CDR3 DNA. D genes are given only for firm matches. Some rows mark clone size as missing; the rest say once, few, many or name a class of expanded clone.

>.|TRBV9|15|TRBJ2-1|.
CASSAPTGSYNEQFF
TGTGCCAGCAGCGCACCGACAGGTTCCTACAACGAGCAGTTCTTC
>few|TRBV3-1|16|TRBJ2-3|.
CASSQEWGGAADTQYF
TGTGCCAGCAGCCAAGAGTGGGGGGGGGCCGCAGATACGCAGTATTTT
>few|TRBV7-2|15|TRBJ2-2|.
CASSLGRPTLRELFF
TGTGCCAGCAGCTTAGGGAGACCGACCCTCCGGGAGCTGTTTTTT
>.|TRBV6-5|13|TRBJ1-1|.
CASRTRVNTEAFF
TGTGCCAGCAGAACAAGAGTGAACACTGAAGCTTTCTTT
>.|TRBV5-1|17|TRBJ2-1|.
CASSLIGQSTSYNEQFF
TGCGCCAGCAGCTTGATAGGACAATCAACTTCCTACAATGAGCAGTTCTTC
>few|TRBV5-1|14|TRBJ2-1|TRBD1
CASSKDRVENEQFF
TGCGCCAGCAGCAAGGACAGGGTCGAGAATGAGCAGTTCTTC
>many|TRBV6-6|12|TRBJ1-1|.
CASSPTGTEAFF
TGTGCCAGCAGCCCGACCGGGACTGAAGCTTTCTTT
>.|TRBV20-1|14|TRBJ2-1|TRBD2
CSASTGTTNNEQFF
TGCAGTGCTAGTACCGGGACTACAAACAATGAGCAGTTCTTC
>.|TRBV12-3/TRBV12-4|15|TRBJ1-5|.
CASSTQGTLNQPQHF
TGTGCCAGCAGCACACAGGGAACTCTGAATCAGCCCCAGCATTTT
>many|TRBV29-1|13|TRBJ2-5|.
CSAAGAGDETQYF
TGCAGCGCCGCAGGGGCGGGGGATGAGACCCAGTACTTC
>few|TRBV5-1|21|TRBJ2-1|TRBD2
CASSLGPPGLAGGPSYNEQFF
TGCGCCAGCAGCTTGGGGCCTCCGGGACTAGCGGGGGGGCCTTCCTACAATGAGCAGTTCTTC
>few|TRBV12-3/TRBV12-4|14|TRBJ1-1|TRBD1
CASSLDRVRPEAFF
TGTGCCAGCAGCTTGGACAGGGTGCGGCCTGAAGCTTTCTTT
>few|TRBV7-9|16|TRBJ1-4|.
CASSAIARGPNEKLFF
TGTGCCAGCAGCGCGATCGCGAGGGGTCCGAATGAAAAACTGTTTTTT
>few|TRBV10-3|11|TRBJ2-3|.
CAIRREDTQYF
TGTGCCATCAGGCGAGAGGATACGCAGTATTTT
>.|TRBV25-1|15|TRBJ1-1|.
CASSEYVSLDTEAFF
TGTGCCAGCAGTGAATATGTCAGTTTGGACACTGAAGCTTTCTTT
>.|TRBV7-8|16|TRBJ1-4|.
CASSFREGYSNEKLFF
TGTGCCAGCAGCTTTCGAGAGGGTTATTCTAATGAAAAACTGTTTTTT
>.|TRBV28|16|TRBJ2-1|.
CASSLFAGNEGNEQFF
TGTGCCAGCAGTTTATTTGCGGGAAATGAGGGAAATGAGCAGTTCTTC
>.|TRBV6-5|14|TRBJ2-3|.
CARRPEGMADTQYF
TGTGCCCGCAGACCGGAGGGAATGGCAGATACGCAGTATTTT
>few|TRBV29-1|11|TRBJ2-5|.
CSVGWSGTQYF
TGCAGCGTTGGATGGAGCGGGACCCAGTACTTC
>few|TRBV29-1|11|TRBJ1-2|.
CSVGRVDGYTF
TGCAGCGTTGGCAGGGTTGATGGCTACACCTTC
>.|TRBV7-3|13|TRBJ1-1|.
CASSLTYNTEAFF
TGTGCCAGCAGCTTAACCTACAACACTGAAGCTTTCTTT
>.|TRBV2|14|TRBJ1-1|.
CASSMGWSGTEAFF
TGTGCCAGCAGCATGGGCTGGTCTGGCACTGAAGCTTTCTTT
>.|TRBV4-1|14|TRBJ2-4|TRBD1
CASSEPGQGNIQYF
TGCGCCAGCAGTGAACCGGGACAGGGAAACATTCAGTACTTC
>.|TRBV7-9|12|TRBJ1-1|.
CASSWDHTEAFF
TGTGCCAGCAGCTGGGACCACACTGAAGCTTTCTTT
>few|TRBV28|14|TRBJ2-7|.
CASSFEQSSYEQYF
TGTGCCAGCTCCTTCGAGCAGAGCTCCTACGAGCAGTACTTC
>.|TRBV21-1|15|TRBJ1-4|.
CASSALTVPGEKLFF
TGTGCCAGCAGCGCATTGACAGTCCCGGGGGAAAAACTGTTTTTT
>.|TRBV28|14|TRBJ1-2|TRBD1
CASTVSRDSYGYTF
TGTGCCAGCACCGTCTCCCGGGACAGTTATGGCTACACCTTC
>.|TRBV7-6|14|TRBJ2-1|TRBD1
CASSFQGVGDEQFF
TGTGCCAGCAGCTTCCAGGGGGTTGGCGATGAGCAGTTCTTC
>many|TRBV20-1|17|TRBJ1-4|TRBD1
CSANHITGGVTNEKLFF
TGCAGTGCCAATCATATTACAGGGGGAGTCACTAATGAAAAACTGTTTTTT
>few|TRBV28|14|TRBJ2-7|TRBD1
CASRTGTGLGEQYF
TGTGCCAGCAGAACCGGGACAGGGTTAGGCGAGCAGTACTTC
>few|TRBV11-2|18|TRBJ1-2|.
CASSLVPGQEILAYGYTF
TGTGCCAGCAGCTTAGTCCCGGGCCAAGAGATTCTTGCCTATGGCTACACCTTC
>.|TRBV5-1|14|TRBJ1-1|.
CASYEGVSDGGAFF
TGCGCCAGCTACGAGGGTGTCAGCGATGGAGGAGCTTTCTTT
>few|TRBV15|21|TRBJ2-1|TRBD1
CATSRRHSGTGTIRTYNEQFF
TGTGCCACCAGCAGACGTCACAGCGGGACAGGGACAATCCGCACCTACAATGAGCAGTTCTTC
>.|TRBV7-9|17|TRBJ2-5|.
CASSWGRGGISQETQYF
TGTGCCAGCAGCTGGGGAAGGGGTGGAATTAGCCAAGAGACCCAGTACTTC
>.|TRBV27|15|TRBJ2-7|TRBD2
CASSYGLAGLYEQYF
TGTGCCAGCAGTTACGGACTAGCGGGGCTCTACGAGCAGTACTTC
>.|TRBV6-1|16|TRBJ1-4|.
CASSTRRSGTNEKLFF
TGTGCCAGCAGTACCCGAAGAAGCGGGACTAATGAAAAACTGTTTTTT
>.|TRBV9|13|TRBJ1-1|.
CASSVFGDTEAFF
TGTGCCAGCAGCGTATTTGGGGACACTGAAGCTTTCTTT
>many|TRBV20-1|16|TRBJ2-3|TRBD2
CSARDSAGGGGDTQYF
TGCAGTGCTAGAGATAGCGCGGGGGGCGGAGGAGATACGCAGTATTTT
>few|TRBV6-2/TRBV6-3|14|TRBJ2-7|.
CASKFRQLNYEQYF
TGTGCCAGCAAGTTCCGACAGCTTAACTACGAGCAGTACTTC
>.|TRBV6-4|16|TRBJ2-1|.
CASSDLPGGGNNEQFF
TGTGCCAGCAGTGACTTACCCGGCGGAGGGAACAATGAGCAGTTCTTC
>few|TRBV4-1|14|TRBJ1-1|.
CASSQEIDYTEAFF
TGCGCCAGCAGCCAAGAAATAGACTACACTGAAGCTTTCTTT
>.|TRBV28|12|TRBJ1-2|.
CASSLRGKGYTF
TGTGCCAGCAGTTTGAGGGGAAAGGGCTACACCTTC
>.|TRBV25-1|13|TRBJ1-2|TRBD1
CASSPGGGRGYTF
TGTGCCAGCAGTCCCGGAGGGGGCCGGGGCTACACCTTC
>.|TRBV4-1|16|TRBJ1-2|TRBD1
CASSQDGTAANYGYTF
TGCGCCAGCAGCCAAGATGGGACAGCCGCTAACTATGGCTACACCTTC